The 5 T cell receptor beta chains in this list originate from one sample, sequenced in a study of shared clonotypes between healthy human individuals. Libraries were prepared by immunoSEQ multiplex PCR; TCRdb keeps only in-frame clonotypes and omits some of them. The repertoire has 2,500,000 or so clones, 85% to 95% of them found once; the top ten carry around 0.35%. The sample taken for sequencing was naive CD4+ T cells from PBMCs. As for subset: CD45RA+ positively selected. The receptor set was obtained from a man aged 18 to 29 in good health. Some clones in this sample may be carry-over from other donors' samples.

The genes are TRBV19 and TRBJ2-7, with 9 bases that match TRBD2. The J segment lost 0 bases and the V segment lost 3 bases, leaving 9 bases of the junction unmatched. The CDR3 consists of 17 residues. CDR1 is LNHDA, CDR2 SQIVND, per germline (reference sequence). CDR3 DNA sequence: TGTGCCAGTAGTATGCAAGCCCTAGCGGGATACTCCTACGAGCAGTACTTC. Residues: CASSMQALAGYSYEQYF.

The gene calls are TRBV10-3 and TRBJ1-2; 8 nucleotides agree with TRBD1. Germline V CDR1 and CDR2: ENHRY, SYGVKD. The V segment lost 7 bases and the J segment 6 bases; nucleotides outside the gene matches: 7. CDR3 length: 13 amino acids. The CDR3 reads CAINSGRGHGYTF. CDR3 in DNA: TGTGCCATCAATTCCGGCAGGGGGCATGGCTACACCTTC.

V usage is TRBV2 and J usage is TRBJ2-3, with 7 positions matching TRBD1. The CDR3 is 13 amino acids. V gave up 8 bases and J gave up 0 bases; unmatched junction bases: 2. From germline, CDR1 is SNHLY and CDR2 FYNNEI. The CDR3 reads CASRDRSTDTQYF. CDR3 coding DNA: TGTGCCAGCCGGGACAGAAGCACAGATACGCAGTATTTT.

This chain links TRBV6-5 with TRBJ2-3; D might be TRBD2 (5 bases). The CDR3 sequence is 13 residues long. Trimming shortened V by 5 bases and J by 0 bases, and 6 bases separated the two germline ends. CDR1 is MNHEY, CDR2 SVGAGI, per germline. CDR3 in DNA: TGTGCCAGCAGTAGGACTAGCACAGATACGCAGTATTTT. Encoded protein: CASSRTSTDTQYF.

This rearrangement joins TRBV5-4 to TRBJ2-3; 7 positions match TRBD2. V was clipped by 0 bases and J by 4 bases; unmatched bases: 11. The CDR3 runs to 17 residues. Germline CDR1 SGHNT, CDR2 YYREEE (reference sequence). CDR3 sequence (DNA): TGTGCCAGCAGCTTGGCGTCTGGCGGGAGATACTCAGATACGCAGTATTTT. It yields the protein CASSLASGGRYSDTQYF.